These 18 T cell receptor beta chains were all obtained from the same sample, sequenced in a study of Tregs in tolerant kidney transplant recipients. The data were produced by immunoSEQ multiplex PCR, yet TCRdb's version contains in-frame clones alone and is incomplete. The table lists about 240,000 clones, about 80% of them singletons, with under 0.65% in the top ten. The material sequenced was CD4+ T cells from blood. All receptors derive from a human donor in good health.

This clone came up once. The V gene is TRBV7-5, the J gene TRBJ2-2; the table's D call, TRBD2, has no DNA check behind it. TRBV7-5 is classified as a pseudogene. This CDR3 is 15 amino acids long. The DNA of the CDR3 is TGTGCCAGAAGCTTAGTGAGGGGGGGCACCGGGGAGCTGTTTTTT. Amino acids: CARSLVRGGTGELFF.

This clone was seen once. The chain recombines TRBV4-1 with TRBJ1-3; the match to TRBD1 covers 9 bases. The CDR3 length is 20 residues. CDR1 and CDR2 from the germline V gene are MGHRA and YSYEKL. The J segment lost 1 base and the V segment lost 1 base, leaving 14 bases of the junction unmatched. The CDR3 nucleotides read TGCGCCAGCAGCCAAGCCGGGACAGGGCCCCTCAGAAGGTCTGGAAACACCATATATTTT. This encodes CASSQAGTGPLRRSGNTIYF.

The chain combines TRBV5-1 with TRBJ2-5, with TRBD2 matching over 12 bases. CDR3 length: 17 amino acids. Germline CDR1 SGHRS, CDR2 YFSETQ. Unmatched junction bases numbered 4, after V lost 0 bases and J lost 1 base. The CDR3 region is CASSLASSGGAQETQYF. CDR3 in DNA: TGCGCCAGCAGCTTGGCCTCTAGCGGGGGGGCCCAAGAGACCCAGTACTTC.

V and J are TRBV6-1 and TRBJ2-2, with D perhaps matching TRBD2 (6 bases). Trimming left V 10 bases short and J 4 bases short, with 19 bases between. This CDR3 contains 15 residues. In germline, CDR1 is MNHNS, CDR2 SASEGT. CDR3 nucleotides: TGTGCCATCCCGCGCCTCGGGGGTTCCACCGGGGAGCTGTTTTTT. It encodes CAIPRLGGSTGELFF.

CDR3 coding DNA: TGTGCCAGCAGCGTAGGGGGGACCACGGCCAACGTCCTGACTTTC. It encodes CASSVGGTTANVLTF. V gene TRBV9 combines with J gene TRBJ2-6; D possibly uses TRBD1 or TRBD2 (5 bases each). The CDR3 is 15 amino acids. Germline V gene lookup returns CDR1 SGDLS and CDR2 YYNGEE. The V end lost 0 bases, the J end lost 6 bases, and 10 bases lay between the germline ends.

The chain carries TRBV6-1 and TRBJ1-2, with D unresolved. Germline V CDR1 and CDR2: MNHNS, SASEGT. Trimming cost V 6 bases and J 3 bases, with 14 bases left between them. CDR3 length equals 14 residues. This CDR3 is CASSSMVNHYGYTF. CDR3 coding DNA: TGTGCCAGCAGCTCGATGGTGAACCACTATGGCTACACCTTC.

The chain combines TRBV11-2 with TRBJ2-1, with 7 bases aligning to TRBD2. The CDR3 consists of 11 residues. V gave up 5 bases and J gave up 14 bases; unmatched junction bases: 6. Germline loops: CDR1 SGHAT, CDR2 FQNNGV. This CDR3 is CASSHGTTEFF. The CDR3 DNA reads TGTGCCAGCAGCCATGGGACTACGGAGTTCTTC.

The chain carries TRBV9 and TRBJ1-1; tentatively, D is TRBD1 (6 bases). From germline, CDR1 is SGDLS and CDR2 YYNGEE. This CDR3 contains 15 residues. The V and J ends lost 1 base and 5 bases respectively, with 15 bases between them. CDR3 coding DNA: TGTGCCAGCAGCGTACGGGGGGCGGAGGATACTGAAGCTTTCTTT. As protein: CASSVRGAEDTEAFF.

This clone was picked up a small number of times. This rearrangement joins TRBV6-5 to TRBJ2-3; D ambiguous. V was cut by 4 bases and J by 0 bases, with 2 bases left in between. The CDR3 has 12 residues. Per germline, CDR1 MNHEY and CDR2 SVGAGI. The CDR3 DNA follows: TGTGCCAGCAGTTCCAGCACAGATACGCAGTATTTT. It is translated as CASSSSTDTQYF.

The chain combines TRBV25-1 with TRBJ2-7; D is tentatively TRBD1 or TRBD2 (6 bases each). CDR3 size: 14 residues. Germline assignment: CDR1 MGHDK and CDR2 SYGVNS. The ends were cut back, 7 bases at V and 2 bases at J, with 15 bases in the middle. In nucleotides, the CDR3 is TGTGCCAGCACCCGAGGGGGGTCCACCTACGAGCAGTACTTC. Protein sequence: CASTRGGSTYEQYF.

As to this clone: The sample carries other DNA sequences with the same CDR3. This rearrangement joins TRBV18 to TRBJ2-7; 11 bases are shared with TRBD2. The germline gives CDR1 KGHSH, CDR2 LQKENI. The CDR3 runs to 16 residues. Trimming at V came to 3 bases and at J to 7 bases, leaving 11 bases not matched to a gene. The CDR3 DNA reads TGTGCCAGCTCACCCGGGACTAGCGGCGGTTCAGGAGAGCAGTACTTC. Amino acid sequence: CASSPGTSGGSGEQYF.

The chain has TRBV6-6 and TRBJ2-2; D could derive from TRBD1 or TRBD2 (5 bases each). This CDR3 is 15 amino acids long. Trimming removed 7 bases from V and 1 base from J, with 13 bases in between. The germline V gene encodes CDR1 MNHNY and CDR2 SVGAGI (reference sequence). CDR3 nucleotides: TGTGCCAGCAAACCCGGTGGGGGGAACACCGGGGAGCTGTTTTTT. Its protein product is CASKPGGGNTGELFF.

This clone is a singleton in its sample. The chain links TRBV12-5 to TRBJ1-2; tentative D call: TRBD1 (5 bases). V lost 6 bases and J 4 bases, leaving 18 bases between the germline ends. The CDR3 is 15 amino acids. Germline V lookup: CDR1 LGHNT, CDR2 FRNRAP. The chain's CDR3 is CASGSPTGLIYGYTF. Written as DNA, the CDR3 is TGTGCTAGTGGCTCCCCCACAGGTCTAATCTATGGCTACACCTTC.

As to this clone: Within the sample, other DNA sequences also encode this same CDR3. This sequence joins TRBV7-2 and TRBJ1-1, with a weak D call TRBD1 (6 bases). CDR1 and CDR2 (germline): SGHTA, FQGNSA. The CDR3 totals 13 residues. V lost 4 bases and J lost 5, with 11 bases in between. The CDR3 region is CASSSYTGTEAFF. The CDR3 nucleotides are TGTGCCAGCAGCTCATATACAGGGACTGAAGCTTTCTTT.

The gene calls are TRBV2 and TRBJ2-1, with 12 positions matching TRBD2. Per germline, CDR1 SNHLY and CDR2 FYNNEI. The CDR3 contains 14 residues. V trimming: 7 bases; J trimming: 4 bases; junction bases outside the gene matches: 2. This CDR3 is CASTGLAGYNEQFF. The DNA for the CDR3 is TGTGCCAGCACCGGACTAGCGGGGTACAATGAGCAGTTCTTC.

V usage is TRBV28 and J usage is TRBJ1-1; possible D gene TRBD1, 5 bases. The V end was cut by 4 bases, the J end by 2 bases, with 23 bases between. This CDR3 is built from 18 residues. Germline CDR1 MDHEN, CDR2 SYDVKM. The CDR3 spells CASSSWGGRRRSNTEAFF. CDR3 coding DNA: TGTGCCAGCAGTTCGTGGGGGGGTCGTAGGAGAAGTAACACTGAAGCTTTCTTT.

The chain is built from TRBV6-1 and TRBJ2-3; TRBD2 might be the D (5 bases). Deletions cut 8 bases from V and 1 base from J, with 16 bases between. This CDR3 comprises 15 residues. Looked up from germline, CDR1 is MNHNS and CDR2 is SASEGT. The CDR3 spells CASFRTPGGTDTQYF. In DNA form, the CDR3 reads TGTGCCAGCTTTCGCACGCCCGGGGGCACAGATACGCAGTATTTT.

The chain joins TRBV4-1 to TRBJ2-7; tentatively, D is TRBD1 (5 bases). The ends were cut back, 1 base at V and 2 bases at J, with 9 bases in the middle. CDR1 and CDR2 from the germline V gene are MGHRA and YSYEKL. CDR3 size: 14 residues. The CDR3 spells CASSQGKGTYEQYF. CDR3 nucleotide sequence: TGCGCCAGCAGCCAAGGGAAGGGGACCTACGAGCAGTACTTC.